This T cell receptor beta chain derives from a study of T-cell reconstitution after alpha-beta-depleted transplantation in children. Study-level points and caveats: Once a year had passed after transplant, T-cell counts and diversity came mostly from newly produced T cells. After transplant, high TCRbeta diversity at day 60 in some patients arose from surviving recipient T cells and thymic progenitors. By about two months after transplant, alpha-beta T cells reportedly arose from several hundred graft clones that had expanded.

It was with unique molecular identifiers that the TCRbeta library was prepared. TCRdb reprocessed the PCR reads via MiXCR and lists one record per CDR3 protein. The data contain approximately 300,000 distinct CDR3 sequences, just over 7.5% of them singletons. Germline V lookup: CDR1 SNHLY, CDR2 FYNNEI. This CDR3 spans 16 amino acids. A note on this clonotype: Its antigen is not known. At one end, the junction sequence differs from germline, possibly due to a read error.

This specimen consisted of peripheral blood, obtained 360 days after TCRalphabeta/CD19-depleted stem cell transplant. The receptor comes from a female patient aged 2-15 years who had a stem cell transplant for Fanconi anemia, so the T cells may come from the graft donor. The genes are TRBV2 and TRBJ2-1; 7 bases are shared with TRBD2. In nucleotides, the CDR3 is TGTGCCAGCGGGGAGAGCGGGACGAGCTCCTACGATGAGCAGTTCTTC. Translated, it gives CASGESGTSSYDEQFF. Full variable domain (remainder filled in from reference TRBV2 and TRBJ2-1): EPEVTQTPSHQVTQMGQEVILRCVPISNHLYFYWYRQILGQKVEFLVSFYNNEISEKSEIFDDQFSVERPDGSNFTLKIRSTKLEDSAMYFCASGESGTSSYDEQFFGPGTRLTVL.